Each of the 30 T cell receptor beta chains below was sequenced from the same sample in a study of OX40 agonist ivuxolimab in advanced cancers. The protocol used for the library was the immunoSEQ multiplex PCR assay. This is the immuneACCESS table as TCRdb keeps it, with only in-frame sequences that have V and J called. A part of the clones is gone; compared with another copy, unresolved V genes explain less than half, and the rest is unexplained. The sample table contains around 70,000 clones; only one count was recorded for approximately 90% of them. Jointly, the top ten make up around 1.1% of the sample. Sequences were derived from CD4+ or CD8+ T cells sorted from blood, sampled in a trial of the OX40 agonist ivuxolimab. Receptors originate from an adult with an advanced solid tumor such as melanoma, head and neck, liver or kidney cancer.

The chain joins TRBV6-5 to TRBJ2-1; 7 nucleotides line up with TRBD1. The CDR3 has 14 residues. CDR1 is MNHEY, CDR2 SVGAGI, per germline. The V gene end was trimmed by 5 bases and the J gene end by 7 bases; junction bases not matched to a gene: 8. The CDR3 loop is CASSPRDSTNEQFF. The CDR3 coding sequence is TGTGCCAGCAGTCCGAGGGACAGTACAAATGAGCAGTTCTTC.

The chain recombines TRBV6-5 with TRBJ1-5; no definite D call. Germline V lookup: CDR1 MNHEY, CDR2 SVGAGI. There are 13 residues in the CDR3. V was trimmed by 6 bases and J by 3 bases, leaving 9 bases between them. The CDR3 sequence: CASRIRTNQPQHF. In DNA form, the CDR3 reads TGTGCCAGCAGAATCAGGACCAATCAGCCCCAGCATTTT.

V gene TRBV6-5 combines with J gene TRBJ2-7; 7 bases agree with TRBD2. With V trimmed by 5 bases and J by 4 bases, 8 bases remained unmatched. Germline CDR1 is MNHEY and CDR2 is SVGAGI. The CDR3 is made up of 14 amino acids. For the CDR3, the DNA is TGTGCCAGCAGTCACCTGGGGGGGAGTTACGAGCAGTACTTC. Its translation is CASSHLGGSYEQYF.

The chain is built from TRBV30 and TRBJ1-1, with TRBD1 matching over 7 bases. The V gene end was trimmed by 2 bases and the J gene end by 3 bases; junction bases not matched to a gene: 6. Per germline, CDR1 GTSNPN and CDR2 SVGIG (reference sequence). The CDR3 consists of 14 residues. The CDR3 DNA is TGTGCCTGGAGTTCCCTACAGGGGTACACTGAAGCTTTCTTT. Amino acid sequence: CAWSSLQGYTEAFF.

The chain has TRBV5-4 and TRBJ1-2; 7 nucleotides line up with TRBD1. Germline assignment: CDR1 SGHNT and CDR2 YYREEE (reference sequence). This CDR3 spans 17 amino acids. The trim removed 0 bases at V and 4 bases at J, leaving 12 bases unmatched. The CDR3 nucleotides are TGTGCCAGCAGCTTGGCCGACAGGGCGGTGTTTGGCTATGGCTACACCTTC. Encoded protein: CASSLADRAVFGYGYTF.

This clone was seen once. This sequence joins TRBV6-1 and TRBJ2-7, with TRBD2 identical over 7 bases. The length of the CDR3 is 15 residues. Germline assignment: CDR1 MNHNS and CDR2 SASEGT. The junction had 9 bases not matched to a gene; V was cut back by 3 bases and J by 4 bases. The CDR3 sequence is CASSDSGTKPYEQYF. The CDR3, as DNA: TGTGCCAGCAGTGATAGTGGGACTAAACCATACGAGCAGTACTTC.

The V gene is TRBV19, the J gene TRBJ1-1; D not certain. CDR1 and CDR2 (germline): LNHDA, SQIVND (reference sequence). The V end lost 7 bases, the J end lost 3 bases, and 15 bases lay between the germline ends. This CDR3 has 14 amino acids. This CDR3 reads CASNLGRVDTEAFF. Here the CDR3 DNA reads TGTGCCAGTAACCTAGGAAGGGTTGACACTGAAGCTTTCTTT.

The chain couples TRBV6-1 to TRBJ2-1; 7 bases map to TRBD2. The CDR3 loop spans 14 amino acids. The J segment lost 10 bases and the V segment lost 7 bases, leaving 13 bases of the junction unmatched. Looked up from germline, CDR1 is MNHNS and CDR2 is SASEGT. The DNA for the CDR3 is TGTGCCAGCACCCCATGGATGTGGGGGGGGGAGCAGTTCTTC. It is translated as CASTPWMWGGEQFF.

The rearrangement joins TRBV7-9 to TRBJ2-1, with 7 bases lining up with TRBD2. Per the germline V gene, CDR1 is SEHNR and CDR2 is FQNEAQ (reference sequence). V dropped 1 base and J dropped 2; count of bases not matched to a gene: 5. The CDR3 totals 16 residues. CDR3 protein: CASSLGLAGAYNEQFF. The CDR3 nucleotides read TGTGCCAGCAGCTTAGGTCTGGCGGGAGCCTACAATGAGCAGTTCTTC.

This chain connects TRBV6-6 to TRBJ1-3, with TRBD1 as a possible D gene (5 bases). In germline, CDR1 is MNHNY, CDR2 SVGAGI (reference sequence). The CDR3 is 14 residues long. V lost 2 bases and J 4 bases, leaving 9 bases between the germline ends. The CDR3 DNA reads TGTGCCAGCAGTTACCCTGGGACGGGAAACACCATATATTTT. Its translation is CASSYPGTGNTIYF.

This sequence joins TRBV30 and TRBJ2-5; TRBD2 matches at 9 bases. V lost 2 bases to trimming and J lost 5 bases; unmatched junction nucleotides: 12. This CDR3 has 16 amino acids. Germline values: CDR1 GTSNPN, CDR2 SVGIG (reference sequence). In DNA form, the CDR3 reads TGTGCCTGGAGTAGGGCTAGCGGGAACCCGCAGGAGACCCAGTACTTC. It is translated as CAWSRASGNPQETQYF. Supplemented by reference TRBV30 and TRBJ2-5, the full variable domain reads SQTIHQWPATLVQPVGSPLSLECTVEGTSNPNLYWYRQAAGRGLQLLFYSVGIGQISSEVPQNLSASRPQDRQFILSSKKLLLSDSGFYLCAWSRASGNPQETQYFGPGTRLLVL.

This rearrangement joins TRBV14 to TRBJ2-1, with D perhaps being TRBD1 or TRBD2 (6 bases each). Germline V CDR1 and CDR2: SGHDN, FVKESK. The V end was cut by 0 bases, the J end by 2 bases, with 14 bases between. This CDR3 comprises 17 residues. For the CDR3, the DNA is TGTGCCAGCAGCCAAGAATTGGGGGGCGTTGCCTACAATGAGCAGTTCTTC. Its translation is CASSQELGGVAYNEQFF.

The chain joins TRBV9 to TRBJ2-6; possibly TRBD2 for D (5 bases). The V end lost 0 bases, the J end lost 2 bases, and 6 bases lay between the germline ends. Germline loops: CDR1 SGDLS, CDR2 YYNGEE. The CDR3 sequence is 15 residues long. CDR3 sequence: CASSVAGAGANVLTF. The CDR3 coding sequence is TGTGCCAGCAGCGTAGCCGGGGCTGGGGCCAACGTCCTGACTTTC.

This rearrangement joins TRBV5-1 to TRBJ1-2; TRBD1 matches at 7 bases. The J segment lost 10 bases and the V segment lost 2 bases, leaving 11 bases of the junction unmatched. Looked up from germline, CDR1 is SGHRS and CDR2 is YFSETQ. The CDR3 length is 14 residues. The CDR3 protein is CASSLDRALFDYTF. CDR3 bases: TGCGCCAGCAGCTTAGACAGGGCGCTGTTTGACTACACCTTC.

The gene calls are TRBV15 and TRBJ1-5; 8 nucleotides align to TRBD1. CDR1 and CDR2 (germline): LNHNV, YYDKDF (reference sequence). CDR3 length equals 14 residues. The V segment lost 5 bases and the J segment 7 bases; nucleotides outside the gene matches: 7. CDR3 in DNA: TGTGCCACCAGCGACAGGACAGGGAGACAGCCCCAGCATTTT. It specifies CATSDRTGRQPQHF.

In DNA form, the CDR3 reads TGCGCCAGCAGCCAAGAAGGGGGAGGAGGGAATCAGCCCCAGCATTTT. It codes for CASSQEGGGGNQPQHF. The rearrangement uses TRBV4-1 and TRBJ1-5, with D possibly TRBD1 on 6 matching bases. V was shortened by 0 bases and J by 4 bases, with 13 bases between the two germline ends. CDR1 MGHRA and CDR2 YSYEKL come from the germline V gene. This CDR3 is built from 16 residues.

This clone was picked up a small number of times. The rearrangement uses TRBV13 and TRBJ1-5; D unclear. CDR3 size: 13 residues. Germline V gene lookup returns CDR1 PRHDT and CDR2 FYEKMQ (reference sequence). The V and J ends lost 5 bases and 9 bases respectively, with 14 bases between them. The DNA for the CDR3 is TGTGCCAGCAGCCGTTGGCCGAGGAGGCCCCAGCATTTT. It yields the protein CASSRWPRRPQHF.

The V and J genes are TRBV5-1 and TRBJ2-3; weak D call: TRBD1 (6 bases). The CDR3 is made up of 15 amino acids. The germline V and J ends were trimmed by 7 bases and 2 bases, with 17 bases remaining between them. The germline V gene has CDR1 SGHRS and CDR2 YFSETQ. The CDR3 spells CASGQRPDTTDTQYF. CDR3 in DNA: TGCGCCAGCGGACAGAGACCTGATACCACAGATACGCAGTATTTT. Full variable domain (rest looked up from reference TRBV5-1 and TRBJ2-3): KAGVTQTPRYLIKTRGQQVTLSCSPISGHRSVSWYQQTPGQGLQFLFEYFSETQRNKGNFPGRFSGRQFSNSRSEMNVSTLELGDSALYLCASGQRPDTTDTQYFGPGTRLTVL.

The chain is built from TRBV7-9 and TRBJ2-2; 7 bases agree with TRBD1. Trimming removed 3 bases from V and 4 bases from J; junction bases left unmatched: 2. The germline V gene has CDR1 SEHNR and CDR2 FQNEAQ (reference sequence). The CDR3 is 14 amino acids. In nucleotides, the CDR3 is TGTGCCAGCAGCTTCGCAGGGGGCACCGGGGAGCTGTTTTTT. Encoded protein: CASSFAGGTGELFF.

This chain links TRBV2 with TRBJ2-5; D is unresolved. This CDR3 has 11 residues. The germline V and J ends were trimmed by 4 bases and 4 bases, with 4 bases remaining between them. Per the germline V gene, CDR1 is SNHLY and CDR2 is FYNNEI. CDR3 residues: CASSGSETQYF. CDR3 DNA sequence: TGTGCCAGCAGTGGGTCAGAGACCCAGTACTTC.

The V gene is TRBV19, the J gene TRBJ2-7; either TRBD1 or TRBD2 may fit D (5 bases each). The germline gives CDR1 LNHDA, CDR2 SQIVND (reference sequence). V lost 6 bases and J 3 bases, leaving 12 bases between the germline ends. The CDR3 runs to 13 residues. The CDR3 loop is CASSKGPSYEQYF. Written as DNA, the CDR3 is TGTGCCAGTAGCAAGGGACCCAGCTACGAGCAGTACTTC.

The V call is TRBV7-2, the J call TRBJ2-2; 9 bases are shared with TRBD1. The CDR3 consists of 15 residues. The ends lost 4 bases at V and 2 bases at J; junction bases unmatched: 2. Germline-derived CDR1 and CDR2 are SGHTA and FQGNSA. The CDR3 bases are TGTGCCAGCAGCTGGACAGGGGCAAACACCGGGGAGCTGTTTTTT. Translated: CASSWTGANTGELFF.

This clone came up once. The chain recombines TRBV10-3 with TRBJ1-5; D gene unclear. The length of the CDR3 is 13 residues. V was trimmed by 0 bases and J by 7 bases, leaving 7 bases between them. Germline V gene lookup returns CDR1 ENHRY and CDR2 SYGVKD. The CDR3: CAISESTSQPQHF. The DNA for the CDR3 is TGTGCCATCAGTGAGTCTACCTCCCAGCCCCAGCATTTT.

This clone came up once. The gene calls are TRBV27 and TRBJ2-1; D may be TRBD1 or TRBD2 (6 bases each). CDR1 is MNHEY and CDR2 is SMNVEV in the germline V gene (reference sequence). The germline V and J ends were trimmed by 10 bases and 7 bases, with 23 bases remaining between them. There are 15 residues in the CDR3. The CDR3 here is CATSRDWGAGNEQFF. The CDR3, as DNA: TGTGCCACCTCGAGGGATTGGGGGGCTGGGAATGAGCAGTTCTTC.

The chain combines TRBV5-6 with TRBJ2-5; a possible D gene is TRBD1 (6 bases). The DNA end is more similar to TRBJ2-7, so the J call may be wrong. This CDR3 region has 13 residues. CDR1 is SGHDT, CDR2 YYEEEE, per germline. The CDR3: CASSRYRVLEQYF. The CDR3 DNA is TGTGCCAGCAGTCGGTACAGGGTTCTCGAGCAGTACTTC.

V gene TRBV30 combines with J gene TRBJ2-3; possible D gene TRBD2, 6 bases. Trimming removed 7 bases from V and 4 bases from J, with 12 bases in between. There are 12 residues in the CDR3. Germline CDR1 and CDR2: GTSNPN and SVGIG (reference sequence). As DNA, the CDR3 is TGTGCCTTAGCGGTGTCGGCAGATACGCAGTATTTT. Translated, it gives CALAVSADTQYF.

The chain recombines TRBV5-1 with TRBJ1-3, with D hard to call. CDR1 SGHRS and CDR2 YFSETQ come from the germline V gene. V gave up 0 bases and J gave up 11 bases, with 21 bases separating them. CDR3 length equals 16 residues. The CDR3 region is CASSLGANINLGAIYF. The CDR3 DNA follows: TGCGCCAGCAGCTTGGGGGCCAATATCAATCTGGGAGCCATATATTTT.

The V and J genes are TRBV5-6 and TRBJ1-2; TRBD1 aligns across 10 bases. The CDR3 sequence is 15 residues long. The ends lost 6 bases at V and 4 bases at J; junction bases unmatched: 9. The germline V gene has CDR1 SGHDT and CDR2 YYEEEE. CDR3 in DNA: TGTGCCAGCACTCCCCCGGGACAGGGGACCTATGGCTACACCTTC. Its translation: CASTPPGQGTYGYTF.

The V call is TRBV5-1, the J call TRBJ2-7, with 11 bases matching TRBD1. From germline, CDR1 is SGHRS and CDR2 YFSETQ. V shed 2 bases, J shed 2 bases, and the junction held 3 bases outside the gene matches. This CDR3 region has 15 residues. CDR3 in amino acids: CASSFGQGAPYEQYF. The CDR3 bases are TGCGCCAGCAGCTTCGGACAGGGGGCCCCCTACGAGCAGTACTTC. Filled out from reference TRBV5-1 and TRBJ2-7, the complete variable domain reads KAGVTQTPRYLIKTRGQQVTLSCSPISGHRSVSWYQQTPGQGLQFLFEYFSETQRNKGNFPGRFSGRQFSNSRSEMNVSTLELGDSALYLCASSFGQGAPYEQYFGPGTRLTVT.

V is TRBV5-8 and J is TRBJ1-6; 7 nucleotides match TRBD1. The germline CDR1 and CDR2 sequences are SGHTS and YDEGEE. After removal of 5 bases from V and 7 bases from J, the junction contained 9 bases not matched to a gene. This CDR3 contains 15 residues. CDR3 in DNA: TGTGCCAGCAGTTCCGGGACAGCCTCAAATTCACCCCTCCACTTT. Protein product: CASSSGTASNSPLHF.